This TCR beta chain was obtained from a study of T cell changes during pregnancy in multiple sclerosis. The data were produced by immunoSEQ multiplex PCR, yet TCRdb's version contains in-frame clones alone and is incomplete. Seen here are about 80,000 clones, 85% to 95% observed once, and the top ten hold more than 0.85%. This CDR3 comprises 15 residues. V shed 3 bases, J shed 4 bases, and the junction held 5 bases outside the gene matches. Germline CDR1 reads KGHSH; CDR2 reads LQKENI. The chain employs TRBV18 and TRBJ2-2; 7 nucleotides line up with TRBD1. This sequence originates from a female donor in good health, enrolled as a control in a pregnancy study. The sample in question was peripheral blood, obtained in the second trimester of pregnancy. The CDR3 bases are TGTGCCAGCTCACCCCTTTACAGGGGCACCGGGGAGCTGTTTTTT. It encodes CASSPLYRGTGELFF.